What follows are 21 T cell receptor beta chains derived from one specimen sequenced in a study of CXCR3-negative and CXCR3-positive naive CD8 T cells. No antigen is known for these receptors. Study findings and constraints: Researchers report that CXCR3-positive naive cells carry more hydrophobic TRB CDR3s than CXCR3-negative naive cells.

Each TRB cDNA library was prepared by 5' RACE (with UMI labels). TCRdb reprocessed the 5' RACE reads, keeping one entry per CDR3 protein, no DNA. The sample includes some 120,000 distinct CDR3 sequences. Sequencing was carried out using naive CXCR3+ CD8+ T cells from blood. The subset: CD45RO-CCR7+CD27+CD95- naive CD8+ T cells expressing CXCR3 (TNR3+). All receptors come from a human donor in good health. Some clones in this sample may be carry-over from other donors' samples.

The rearrangement joins TRBV21-1 to TRBJ1-1; the D call of TRBD1 rests on TCRdb alone, since no DNA is present to check it. TRBV21-1 is a documented pseudogene. The length of the CDR3 is 18 residues. The CDR3 spells CASSKVISRGQGNTEAFF.

The CDR3 loop reads CASSLVGWANYGYTF. V gene TRBV12-3 or TRBV12-4 combines with J gene TRBJ1-2. CDR3 size: 15 residues.

The chain joins TRBV3-1 to TRBJ2-1; checking the TCRdb D call of TRBD1 is not possible without DNA. The CDR3 is 15 residues long. CDR1 LGHDT and CDR2 YNNKEL come from the germline V gene (reference sequence). This CDR3 reads CASSPRQGAYNEQFF.

This chain uses TRBV12-3 or TRBV12-4 with TRBJ2-5; as DNA is missing, the TRBD1 call by TCRdb cannot be tested. CDR3 length equals 14 residues. This chain's CDR3 is CASTPGTGQETQYF.

The chain has TRBV7-3 and TRBJ2-1; TCRdb proposes TRBD1, but this gene call is untestable without DNA. Per germline, CDR1 SGHTA and CDR2 FQGTGA. The CDR3 totals 13 residues. CDR3 residues: CASTPDRGSEQFF.

The V gene is TRBV19, the J gene TRBJ2-1. There are 15 residues in the CDR3. CDR1 and CDR2 (germline): LNHDA, SQIVND (reference sequence). CDR3 protein: CASKERVSSYNEQFF.

The chain is built from TRBV13 and TRBJ1-2; TCRdb calls TRBD1, which cannot be checked without DNA. This CDR3 region has 17 residues. CDR1 and CDR2 from the germline V gene are PRHDT and FYEKMQ (reference sequence). The CDR3 sequence: CASSPLLSLDRGHGYTF.

The chain carries TRBV28 and TRBJ2-7. This CDR3 comprises 13 residues. Germline loops: CDR1 MDHEN, CDR2 SYDVKM. The CDR3 sequence is CASSLAGSYEQYF.

The CDR3 reads CSARDLGQGAGEKLFF. The chain carries TRBV20-1 and TRBJ1-4; the TCRdb D gene call, TRBD1, has no DNA to confirm it. This CDR3 comprises 16 residues. Germline values: CDR1 DFQATT, CDR2 SNEGSKA (reference sequence).

J is TRBJ2-5 and V is TRBV5-1; TCRdb's D call, TRBD2, is unchecked because there is no DNA. The CDR3 has 16 amino acids. The germline V gene encodes CDR1 SGHRS and CDR2 YFSETQ. The chain's CDR3 is CASSVSGGGQEETQYF.

J is TRBJ1-3 and V is TRBV13; absent DNA, TCRdb's TRBD1 call cannot be checked. Germline V gene data show CDR1 as PRHDT and CDR2 as FYEKMQ (reference sequence). The CDR3 length is 15 residues. The CDR3 reads CASSTGQGAGNTIYF.

The chain recombines TRBV6-6 with TRBJ2-7; TCRdb picks TRBD1, but there is no DNA to check that call. This CDR3 contains 13 residues. Per the germline V gene, CDR1 is MNHNY and CDR2 is SVGAGI (reference sequence). The CDR3 loop reads CASSPLGGNEQYF.

V and J are TRBV7-9 and TRBJ2-5. The CDR3 runs 13 residues. Per germline, CDR1 SEHNR and CDR2 FQNEAQ (reference sequence). The CDR3: CASSLEGPETQYF.

The rearrangement uses TRBV4-1 and TRBJ2-2; the TCRdb call, TRBD1, lacks DNA for checking. This CDR3 comprises 16 residues. Germline CDR1 is MGHRA and CDR2 is YSYEKL. The CDR3 region is CASSQAGEGVGGELFF.

The chain joins TRBV29-1 to TRBJ2-1; the D gene TCRdb calls, TRBD1, cannot be checked with no DNA. The CDR3 extends over 15 amino acids. The germline gives CDR1 SQVTM, CDR2 ANQGSEA. The CDR3: CSVEDPRGGLNEQFF.

V and J are TRBV4-3 and TRBJ2-5; lacking DNA, the TRBD2 call made by TCRdb goes unchecked. Germline CDR1 and CDR2: LGHNA and YSLEER. The CDR3 consists of 17 residues. This CDR3 reads CASSQDRASQPVGTQYF.

The rearrangement links TRBV4-1 to TRBJ2-7; TCRdb's D call of TRBD1 is untestable without DNA. Per the germline V gene, CDR1 is MGHRA and CDR2 is YSYEKL. CDR3 length equals 19 residues. CDR3 loop: CASSQEGGSIGQGHYEQYF.

The J gene is TRBJ1-2, the V gene TRBV9; TCRdb picks TRBD1, but there is no DNA to check that call. The CDR3 extends over 14 amino acids. Germline CDR1 reads SGDLS; CDR2 reads YYNGEE. CDR3 amino acids: CASSEAGGNYGYTF.

The rearrangement uses TRBV28 and TRBJ2-1; TCRdb outputs TRBD1, but without DNA this stays unchecked. CDR3 size: 17 residues. Germline-derived CDR1 and CDR2 are MDHEN and SYDVKM. CDR3: CASSLPSIRDRHNEQFF.

J is TRBJ1-2 and V is TRBV4-1. The CDR3 extends over 14 amino acids. Germline V CDR1 and CDR2: MGHRA, YSYEKL. This chain's CDR3 is CASSQAGRIYGYTF.

This chain connects TRBV12-3 or TRBV12-4 to TRBJ1-4; TCRdb designates TRBD1, a call that cannot be tested without DNA. The CDR3 spans 12 residues. CDR3 sequence reads: CASSDRGGKLFF.